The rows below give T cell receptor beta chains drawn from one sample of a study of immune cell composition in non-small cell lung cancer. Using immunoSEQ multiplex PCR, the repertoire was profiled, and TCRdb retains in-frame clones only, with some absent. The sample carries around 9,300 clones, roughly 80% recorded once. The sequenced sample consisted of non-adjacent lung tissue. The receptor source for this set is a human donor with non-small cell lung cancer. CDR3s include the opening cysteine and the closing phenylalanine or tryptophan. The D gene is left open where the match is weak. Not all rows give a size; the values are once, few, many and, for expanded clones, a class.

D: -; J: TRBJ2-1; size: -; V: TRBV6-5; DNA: TGTGCCAGCAGCCGAACCCTACTAGTTTACTATGAGCAGTTCTTC; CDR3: CASSRTLLVYYEQFF
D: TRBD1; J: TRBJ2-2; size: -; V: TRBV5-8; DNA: TGTGCCAGCAGCTTGGCCGTCAGGACAGGGGGCGAGGAGCTGTTTTTT; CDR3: CASSLAVRTGGEELFF
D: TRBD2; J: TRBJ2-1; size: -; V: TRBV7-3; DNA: TGTGCCAGCAGCTTAAGTGGTAGCGGGACTTACAATGAGCAGTTCTTC; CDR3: CASSLSGSGTYNEQFF
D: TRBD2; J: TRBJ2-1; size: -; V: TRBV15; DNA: TGTGCCACCAGCAGAGGGGGGGGACTAGCGGAGGATGAGCAGTTCTTC; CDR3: CATSRGGGLAEDEQFF
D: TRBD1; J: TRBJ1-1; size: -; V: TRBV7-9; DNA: TGTGCCAGCAGCTTAGCGCTGGGACAGGGGGACACTGAAGCTTTCTTT; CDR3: CASSLALGQGDTEAFF
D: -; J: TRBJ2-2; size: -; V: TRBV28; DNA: TGTGCCAGCACCCCGTTTGGGGGAGGTACCGGGGAGCTGTTTTTT; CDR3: CASTPFGGGTGELFF
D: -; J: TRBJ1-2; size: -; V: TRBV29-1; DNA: TGCAGCGTTGAAGTCAGGGTAGGTGGATATGGCTACACCTTC; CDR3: CSVEVRVGGYGYTF
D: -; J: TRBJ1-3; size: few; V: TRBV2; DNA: TGTGCCAGCAGTTGGGACTCTGGAAACACCATATATTTT; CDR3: CASSWDSGNTIYF
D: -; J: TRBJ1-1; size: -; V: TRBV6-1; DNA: TGTGCCAGCAGTGAATGGGGCACTGAAGCTTTCTTT; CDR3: CASSEWGTEAFF
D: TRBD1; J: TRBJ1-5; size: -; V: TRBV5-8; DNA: TGTGCCAGCAGCTTTGGACAGGGAGGTCAGCCCCAGCATTTT; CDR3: CASSFGQGGQPQHF
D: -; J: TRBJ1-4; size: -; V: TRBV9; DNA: TGTGCCAGCAGCGTAGCCGGCCCTACTGAAAAACTGTTTTTT; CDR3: CASSVAGPTEKLFF
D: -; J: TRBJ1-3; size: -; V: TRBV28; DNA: TGTGCCAGCAGCTCGTCCGGGGACGGACGATTCTCTGGAAACACCATATATTTT; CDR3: CASSSSGDGRFSGNTIYF
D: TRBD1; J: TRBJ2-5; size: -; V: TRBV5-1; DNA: TGCGCCAGCAGCTTGGAGGGACAGGGCCTCCAAGAGACCCAGTACTTC; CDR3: CASSLEGQGLQETQYF
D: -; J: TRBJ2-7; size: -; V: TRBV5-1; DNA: TGCGCCAGCACCCCAGGGGGTGGGACTCTCGAGCAGTACTTC; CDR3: CASTPGGGTLEQYF
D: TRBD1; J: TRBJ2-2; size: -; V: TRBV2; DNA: TGTGCCAGCAGTGGACAGGGTGACACCGGGGAGCTGTTTTTT; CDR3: CASSGQGDTGELFF
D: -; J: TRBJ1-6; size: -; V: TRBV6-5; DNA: TGTGCCAGCGCGGTCAGGGTTAATTCACCCCTCCACTTT; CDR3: CASAVRVNSPLHF
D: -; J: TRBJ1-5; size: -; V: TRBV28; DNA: TGTGCCAGCAGTTTGGCAATTCCCAATCAGCCCCAGCATTTT; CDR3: CASSLAIPNQPQHF
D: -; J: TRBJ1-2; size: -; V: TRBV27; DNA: TGTGCCAGCAGTTCTTCAGGGAGGCGTGTTGGCTACACCTTC; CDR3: CASSSSGRRVGYTF
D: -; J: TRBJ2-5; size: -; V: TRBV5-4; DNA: TGTGCCAGCAGCTTGAAGGCAGGGGGAGGGGTGGAGACCCAGTACTTC; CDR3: CASSLKAGGGVETQYF
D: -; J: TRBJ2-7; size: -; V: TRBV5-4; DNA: TGTGCCAGCAGCTTTGAGCGGAGGGAGGCGAACTTC; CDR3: CASSFERREANF
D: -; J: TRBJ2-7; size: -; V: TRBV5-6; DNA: TGTGCCAGCAGCTTGGTTGGAGGACAGCCCTACGAGCAGTACTTC; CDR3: CASSLVGGQPYEQYF
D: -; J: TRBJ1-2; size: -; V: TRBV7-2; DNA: TGTGCCAGCACCCTGCAGGGTGCGTTAGACTATGGCTACACCTTC; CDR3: CASTLQGALDYGYTF
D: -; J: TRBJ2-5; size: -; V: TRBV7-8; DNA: TGTGCCAGCAGCTTAGGTGTCCCTGGGCCCCAAGAGACCCAGTACTTC; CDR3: CASSLGVPGPQETQYF
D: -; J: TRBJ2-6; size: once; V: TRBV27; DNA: TGTGCCAGCAGCCTACAAATGAGGGGAGTGGGCTCTGGGGCCAACGTCCTGACTTTC; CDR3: CASSLQMRGVGSGANVLTF
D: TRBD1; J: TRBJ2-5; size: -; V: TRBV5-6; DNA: TGTGCCAGCAGCCAACAGGGGGGAGAGACCCAGTACTTC; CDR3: CASSQQGGETQYF
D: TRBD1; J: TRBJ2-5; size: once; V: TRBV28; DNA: TGTGCCAGCAGTCCAGGACAGGGATGGGAGACCCAGTACTTC; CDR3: CASSPGQGWETQYF
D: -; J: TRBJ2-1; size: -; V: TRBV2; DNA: TGTGCCAGCAGTGGTTACAATGAGCAGTTCTTC; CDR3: CASSGYNEQFF
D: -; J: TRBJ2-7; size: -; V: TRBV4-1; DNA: TGCGCCAGCAGCCAGATCTCTTGGGAAACCGAGCAGTACTTC; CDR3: CASSQISWETEQYF
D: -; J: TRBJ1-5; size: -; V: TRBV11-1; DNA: TGTGCCAGCAGCTTAAAGGGTCGCACTCGAGGCAATCAGCCCCAGCATTTT; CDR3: CASSLKGRTRGNQPQHF
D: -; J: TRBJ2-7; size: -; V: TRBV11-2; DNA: TGTGCCAGCAGCGCCCGAGGACAGTCGGACGAGCAGTACTTC; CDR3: CASSARGQSDEQYF
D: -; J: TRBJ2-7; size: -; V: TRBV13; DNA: TGTGCCAGCAGCTTAGGTTACGAGCAGTACTTC; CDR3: CASSLGYEQYF
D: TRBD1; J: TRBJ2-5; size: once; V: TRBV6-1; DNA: TGTGCCAGCGGTCGGACAGGGGTGGCCCAAGAGACCCAGTACTTC; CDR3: CASGRTGVAQETQYF
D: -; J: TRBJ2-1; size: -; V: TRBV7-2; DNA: TGTGCCAGCAGCTTAGCACCCAGCTACAATGAGCAGTTCTTC; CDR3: CASSLAPSYNEQFF
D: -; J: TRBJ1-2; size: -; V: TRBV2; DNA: TGTGCCAGCACTGGACCAAACACTCCCTATGGCTACACCTTC; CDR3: CASTGPNTPYGYTF
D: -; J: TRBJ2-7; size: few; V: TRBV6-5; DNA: TGTGCCAGCAGTTCGGGTCGGGGGAGAAGGTTTAACGAGCAGTACTTC; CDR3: CASSSGRGRRFNEQYF
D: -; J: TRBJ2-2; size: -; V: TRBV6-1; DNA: TGTGCCAGCAGTGAAAGAAGAGGCCTCGGAGGGAACACCGGGGAGCTGTTTTTT; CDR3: CASSERRGLGGNTGELFF
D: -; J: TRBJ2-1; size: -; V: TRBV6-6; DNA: TGTGCCAGCAGTAGTACAGCGACTAATGAGCAGTTCTTC; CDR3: CASSSTATNEQFF
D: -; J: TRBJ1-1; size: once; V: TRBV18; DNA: TGTGCCAGCTCACCATACGTGGGGGCTGAAGCTTTCTTT; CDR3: CASSPYVGAEAFF
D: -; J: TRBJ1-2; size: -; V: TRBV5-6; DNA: TGTGCCAGCAGCTTCTTACAGGGTGGCTACACCTTC; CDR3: CASSFLQGGYTF
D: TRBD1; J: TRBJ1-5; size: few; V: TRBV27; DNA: TGTGCCAGCAAGGACAGGGCTGCCCTGAGCAATCAGCCCCAGCATTTT; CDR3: CASKDRAALSNQPQHF
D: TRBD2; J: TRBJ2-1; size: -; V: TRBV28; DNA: TGTGCCAGCAGTTTGGTAGCGGGAGTTATAAATGAGCAGTTCTTC; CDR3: CASSLVAGVINEQFF
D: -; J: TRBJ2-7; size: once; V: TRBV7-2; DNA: TGTGCCAGCAGCGGCGGCGGGACCTCCTACGAGCAGTACTTC; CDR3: CASSGGGTSYEQYF
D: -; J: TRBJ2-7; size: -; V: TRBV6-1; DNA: TGTGCCAGCAGTGAAGAGGTGGGGGGGCCGTACGAGCAGTACTTC; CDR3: CASSEEVGGPYEQYF
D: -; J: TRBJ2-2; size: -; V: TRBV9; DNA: TGTGCCAGCAGCTCCGGAGTAGGCACCGGGGAGCTGTTTTTT; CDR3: CASSSGVGTGELFF